This T cell receptor (beta chain) is from a study of T-cell memory formation after mild COVID-19. Study-wide background: TCR clustering was largely donor specific. The study's findings and limits: In second-wave clones peaking day 37, SARS-CoV-2 specificity remained unconfirmed. CD4/CD8 balance held among clones contracting day 15 to 85, and later expanders leaned CD4+. The study detected some responding clones in pre-infection memory, suggesting cross-reactive memory joined.

The germline V gene encodes CDR1 SQVTM and CDR2 ANQGSEA. V dropped 6 bases and J dropped 6 bases, with 15 bases sitting between them. This CDR3 has 13 amino acids. A single record per CDR3 protein comes from TCRdb applying MiXCR to the 5' RACE reads. The sample has around 140,000 distinct CDR3 sequences, 15% to 20% seen once. This clonotype occurred a few times. The antigen is undetermined. This receptor was taken from an adult woman who had mild COVID-19 (a few samples of this study predate the infection). Cell type and time point are not known. The chain is built from TRBV29-1 and TRBJ2-1; D possibly corresponds to TRBD1 (6 bases). Input material: PBMCs or a T cell subset sorted from them (not recorded which). The CDR3, as DNA: TGCAGCGTGGAGCTAGGGGGTGGCAATGAGCAGTTCTTC. This translates into CSVELGGGNEQFF.